This TCR beta chain stems from a study of blood T cell repertoires in COVID-19 (dated by TCRdb to 2020 to 2021). For the study in its entirety: The collaborator samples originated in the United States, Italy and Spain and spanned the acute and convalescent phases of COVID-19. HLA class I and class II types, where available, came from metadata supplied by the sample provider rather than from assay-based typing. The repertoires were released in a freely available public database intended as a resource for research on the immune response to SARS-CoV-2. The prospective study material was composed of cDNA or gDNA derived from T cells, B-cell-depleted T cells, or PBMCs. Deeply sampled blood TCRbeta repertoires from subjects exposed to, actively infected with, or recovered from COVID-19 were included in the dataset. Samples came from the ongoing ImmuneRACE study (first 160 participants) plus 1,254 subjects from 6 global collaborators. Sample metadata almost always included a de-identified subject ID, COVID-19 status, age in years and sex.

Results and caveats for the whole study, not just this receptor: Clinical and demographic metadata were provided uncurated, with the amount varying by source and participant.

A word on this clone: Its antigen is currently not known. Base qualities are missing; no much larger clone stands one base away.

The CDR3 numbers 13 residues from cysteine through phenylalanine. Kept here is only the CDR3 DNA, which spans 39 bases and is read in frame from base 1. Between the V and J ends, shortened by 10 bases and 4 bases respectively, the junction contains 16 bases. The germline V gene provides CDR1 ENHRY and CDR2 SYGVKD. Participants in the prospective study were aged 18 to 89 years, lived in 20 to 30 United States geographic areas, and enrolled through a virtual design. In the prospective study, participants were assigned to cohorts based on the clinical history participants reported in a screening survey and a study questionnaire. ImmuneRACE Cohort 3 recovered participants were defined by two consecutive negative NP/OP PCR tests, healthcare professional clearance, or symptom resolution. Mobile phlebotomists in the prospective study collected whole blood, serum and a nasopharyngeal or oropharyngeal swab from every participant. Additional blood draws and questionnaires over an approximately 2-month period could optionally be provided by prospective study participants. Prospective study blood samples were shipped either frozen or at room temperature before DNA extraction.

TCRbeta CDR3 regions were amplified from genomic DNA by means of the immunoSEQ Assay, a bias-controlled multiplex PCR. For the original study's pipeline: The number of nucleated cells in each sample was estimated by amplification of reference gene primers within the assay. To quantify the absolute abundance of each unique TCRbeta CDR3 rearrangement, sequence reads were collapsed and filtered. For each sample, productive Simpson clonality was calculated as the square root of Simpson's diversity index across productive rearrangements. In TCRdb, the immuneACCESS table is reduced to in-frame sequences with V and J assigned. These tables do not hold every clone; where another copy was compared, an unresolved V gene accounts for under half, and the others remain unexplained. The V and J calls and the clone size are those of that table, but D and trimming were determined from the DNA. The sample table contains 230,000 or so clones; only one count was recorded for 88% of them. Roughly 2.6% of the sample comes from the top ten.

The material sequenced was PBMCs or T cells enriched from blood (not recorded which). This TCR was sampled from a woman aged 30 to 39 who had recovered from COVID-19. The sequence links TRBV10-3 to TRBJ1-1, and perhaps TRBD1 as D gene, on 6 matching bases. The CDR3 region: CASQQQGITEAFF. The bases read TGTGCCAGCCAACAACAGGGAATCACTGAAGCTTTCTTT.